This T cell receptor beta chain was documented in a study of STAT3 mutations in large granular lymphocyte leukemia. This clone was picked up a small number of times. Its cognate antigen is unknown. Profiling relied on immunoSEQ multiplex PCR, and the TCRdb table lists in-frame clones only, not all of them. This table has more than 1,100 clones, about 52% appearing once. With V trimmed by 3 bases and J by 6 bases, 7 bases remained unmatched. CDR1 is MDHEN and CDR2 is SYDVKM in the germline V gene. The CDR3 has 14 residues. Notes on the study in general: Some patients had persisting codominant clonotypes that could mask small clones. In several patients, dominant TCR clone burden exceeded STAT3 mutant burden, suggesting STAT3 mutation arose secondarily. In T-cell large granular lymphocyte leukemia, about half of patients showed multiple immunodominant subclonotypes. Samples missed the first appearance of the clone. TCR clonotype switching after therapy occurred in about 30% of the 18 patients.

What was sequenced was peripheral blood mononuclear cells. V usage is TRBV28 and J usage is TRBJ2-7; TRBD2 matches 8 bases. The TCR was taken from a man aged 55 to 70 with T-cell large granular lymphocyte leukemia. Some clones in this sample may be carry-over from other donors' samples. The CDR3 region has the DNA TGTGCCAGCAGTTTTTGGCGGGAGGATCGCGAGCAGTACTTC. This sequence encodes CASSFWREDREQYF.